The source of this T cell receptor beta chain is a study of shared clonotypes between healthy human individuals. Overall study: The plates for each donor numbered three CD4 naive, three CD4 memory, two CD8 naive and one CD8 memory. Study-wide points: A limitation of the genetic and exposure-history diversity represented arose from few donors. Larger richness was generally estimated for naive than memory subsets.

Only one count was recorded for this clone. Its antigen is as yet unknown. Using immunoSEQ multiplex PCR, the repertoire was profiled, and TCRdb retains in-frame clones only, with some absent. The table lists 600,000 or so clones, 98% of them singletons. CD8 cells regarded as naive lacked CD45RO, were positively chosen for CCR7, and omitted terminally differentiated effector memory CD45RA+ cells. Trimming removed 7 bases from V and 3 bases from J; junction bases left unmatched: 2. Germline V gene lookup returns CDR1 ENHRY and CDR2 SYGVKD. The CDR3 is 13 amino acids. The chain joins TRBV10-3 to TRBJ1-1; the match to TRBD1 covers 10 bases. The TCR was taken from a man aged 25-45 years in good health. Sequencing used naive CD8+ T cells sorted from blood. The CDR3 is CAIKGTGDTEAFF. The CDR3 coding sequence is TGTGCCATCAAAGGGACAGGGGACACTGAAGCTTTCTTT.